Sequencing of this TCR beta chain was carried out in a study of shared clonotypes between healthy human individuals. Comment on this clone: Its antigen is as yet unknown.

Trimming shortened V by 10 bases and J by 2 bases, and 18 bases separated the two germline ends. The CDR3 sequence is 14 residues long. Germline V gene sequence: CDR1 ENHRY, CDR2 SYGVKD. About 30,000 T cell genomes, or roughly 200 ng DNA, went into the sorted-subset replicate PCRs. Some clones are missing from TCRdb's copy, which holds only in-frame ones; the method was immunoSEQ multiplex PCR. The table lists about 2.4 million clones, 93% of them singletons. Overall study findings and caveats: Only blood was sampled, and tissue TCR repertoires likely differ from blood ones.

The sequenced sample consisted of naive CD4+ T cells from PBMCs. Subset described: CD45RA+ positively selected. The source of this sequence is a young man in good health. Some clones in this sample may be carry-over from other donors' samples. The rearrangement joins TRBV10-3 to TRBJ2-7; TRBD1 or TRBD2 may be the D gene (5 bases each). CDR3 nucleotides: TGTGCCACGGAGGACACCCTTACCCCCTACGAGCAGTACTTC. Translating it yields CATEDTLTPYEQYF.